Described below is a single T cell receptor beta chain sequence and its context. Its antigen is currently unknown. Sequence at one end of the junction differs from germline and may be a read error. The CDR3 totals 16 residues. The V gene's germline CDR1 is MGHRA and CDR2 YSYEKL. Patients were excluded for uncontrolled infection, other autoimmune disease, pregnancy or lactation. The sample originates from a study of T cells in Graves' hyperthyroidism and ophthalmopathy. Amplification of TCR beta CDR3 regions used RNA as the template. HTBI primers were the set used in a first-round RT-PCR of the TCR CDR3. TCRdb recomputed calls from the multiplex PCR reads with MiXCR, one row per CDR3 protein. Here the sample spans roughly 500,000 distinct CDR3 sequences, 46% being singletons. Study observations and caveats: Blood also held most thyroid clonotypes expanded beyond 0.001. With a median lead of around 6.7 months before onset, the model predicted ophthalmopathy.

This sequence was found in an adult woman with Graves' disease, either hyperthyroidism or ophthalmopathy (not recorded which). Source material: peripheral blood or thyroid tissue (not recorded which). V gene TRBV4-1 combines with J gene TRBJ1-5; TRBD1 might be the D (6 bases). The CDR3: CASSPVPGTTLQPQHF. The CDR3 nucleotides read TGTGCCAGTAGTCCCGTCCCCGGGACAACGCTCCAGCCCCAGCATTTT.